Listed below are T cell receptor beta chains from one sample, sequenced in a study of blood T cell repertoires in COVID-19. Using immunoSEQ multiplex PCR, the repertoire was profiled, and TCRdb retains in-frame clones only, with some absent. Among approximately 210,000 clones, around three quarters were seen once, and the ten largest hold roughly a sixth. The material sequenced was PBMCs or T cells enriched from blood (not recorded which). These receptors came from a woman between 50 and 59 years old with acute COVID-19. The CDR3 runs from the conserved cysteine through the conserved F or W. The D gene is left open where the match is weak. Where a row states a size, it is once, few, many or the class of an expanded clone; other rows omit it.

cdr3_aa: CASSLVAGWSNQPQHF; cdr3_nt: TGTGCCAGCAGCTTGGTGGCGGGCTGGAGCAATCAGCCCCAGCATTTT; clone_size: NA; v_call: TRBV5-5; j_call: TRBJ1-5; d_call: NA
cdr3_aa: CSASHPDLPYNEQFF; cdr3_nt: TGCAGTGCTAGTCACCCAGATTTACCCTACAATGAGCAGTTCTTC; clone_size: few; v_call: TRBV20-1; j_call: TRBJ2-1; d_call: NA
cdr3_aa: CASSTGNSPLHF; cdr3_nt: TGTGCCAGTAGTACAGGGAATTCACCCCTCCACTTT; clone_size: NA; v_call: TRBV19; j_call: TRBJ1-6; d_call: NA
cdr3_aa: CASSLYRQNAGSPLHF; cdr3_nt: TGTGCCAGCAGTTTATACCGGCAAAACGCAGGTTCACCCCTCCACTTT; clone_size: NA; v_call: TRBV28; j_call: TRBJ1-6; d_call: NA
cdr3_aa: CASSIARQGYSNQPQHF; cdr3_nt: TGTGCCAGTAGTATAGCTCGGCAGGGATATAGCAATCAGCCCCAGCATTTT; clone_size: few; v_call: TRBV19; j_call: TRBJ1-5; d_call: NA
cdr3_aa: CASSFQGDGYGYTF; cdr3_nt: TGTGCCAGCAGTTTTCAGGGCGACGGGTATGGCTACACCTTC; clone_size: NA; v_call: TRBV28; j_call: TRBJ1-2; d_call: NA
cdr3_aa: CASSGGSNTIYF; cdr3_nt: TGTGCCAGCTCCGGCGGGAGTAACACCATATATTTT; clone_size: NA; v_call: TRBV25-1; j_call: TRBJ1-3; d_call: NA
cdr3_aa: CASSLTSGGEGQFF; cdr3_nt: TGTGCCAGCAGCCTGACTAGCGGGGGAGAAGGGCAGTTCTTC; clone_size: NA; v_call: TRBV6-5; j_call: TRBJ2-1; d_call: TRBD2
cdr3_aa: CASSPRLQGGEVTEAFF; cdr3_nt: TGTGCCAGCAGCCCCCGGCTACAGGGCGGTGAGGTCACTGAAGCTTTCTTT; clone_size: NA; v_call: TRBV7-3; j_call: TRBJ1-1; d_call: NA
cdr3_aa: CASSEGALTPQHF; cdr3_nt: TGTGCCAGCAGTGAGGGGGCTCTGACGCCCCAGCATTTT; clone_size: NA; v_call: TRBV6-1; j_call: TRBJ1-5; d_call: NA
cdr3_aa: CASSRTGGGTDTQYF; cdr3_nt: TGTGCCAGCTCACGGACAGGGGGTGGCACAGATACGCAGTATTTT; clone_size: NA; v_call: TRBV18; j_call: TRBJ2-3; d_call: TRBD1
cdr3_aa: CASSGQRLSNTEAFF; cdr3_nt: TGTGCCAGTAGTGGCCAGCGGCTATCGAACACTGAAGCTTTCTTT; clone_size: NA; v_call: TRBV19; j_call: TRBJ1-1; d_call: NA
cdr3_aa: CSAPGVHTQYF; cdr3_nt: TGCAGTGCCCCAGGGGTTCATACGCAGTATTTT; clone_size: NA; v_call: TRBV20-1; j_call: TRBJ2-3; d_call: NA
cdr3_aa: CAGLAPNTDNEQFF; cdr3_nt: TGTGCCGGCTTAGCGCCCAATACCGACAATGAGCAGTTCTTC; clone_size: NA; v_call: TRBV2; j_call: TRBJ2-1; d_call: NA
cdr3_aa: CASSQGAGGARGTQYF; cdr3_nt: TGTGCCAGCAGCCAAGGTGCGGGGGGCGCAAGAGGGACCCAGTACTTC; clone_size: NA; v_call: TRBV3-1/TRBV3-2; j_call: TRBJ2-5; d_call: TRBD2
cdr3_aa: CASSYPRGDQETQYF; cdr3_nt: TGTGCCAGCAGTTATCCCCGCGGGGACCAAGAGACCCAGTACTTC; clone_size: many; v_call: TRBV6-2/TRBV6-3; j_call: TRBJ2-5; d_call: NA
cdr3_aa: CATSDLKTSGVYQETQYF; cdr3_nt: TGTGCCACCAGTGATTTGAAAACTAGCGGGGTCTACCAAGAGACCCAGTACTTC; clone_size: NA; v_call: TRBV24-1; j_call: TRBJ2-5; d_call: TRBD2
cdr3_aa: CASSPVYQPQHF; cdr3_nt: TGTGCCAGCAGTCCCGTGTATCAGCCCCAGCATTTT; clone_size: NA; v_call: TRBV28; j_call: TRBJ1-5; d_call: NA
cdr3_aa: CASSDLLDSRSGANVLTF; cdr3_nt: TGTGCCAGCAGTGATCTTTTGGACAGCCGTTCTGGGGCCAACGTCCTGACTTTC; clone_size: NA; v_call: TRBV2; j_call: TRBJ2-6; d_call: NA
cdr3_aa: CASSSGGGAYGYTF; cdr3_nt: TGTGCCAGCTCATCAGGAGGGGGGGCCTATGGCTACACCTTC; clone_size: NA; v_call: TRBV18; j_call: TRBJ1-2; d_call: NA